This TCR beta chain derives from a study of blood T cells in healthy people across ages (dated by TCRdb to 2015 to 2017). Background on the whole study: Template switching captured roughly one uniquely barcoded TCR beta cDNA molecule per two T cells in model experiments. Using deep sequencing normalized with unique cDNA molecular identifiers, the study measured how TCR beta repertoire diversity changes with age. The donors were divided into four age groups: young (average approximately 17 years), middle-aged (about 41), aged (approximately 59) and long-lived (82). To avoid experimental bias, donors of different ages were distributed randomly across sequencing lanes. For two donors (one aged 18 to 30 and one aged 80 or older), the study analyzed two additional independent replicas of 1 million unique cDNA reads from the same blood draw. General findings and caveats noted by the study authors: Compared with the aged group, the long-lived group had more naive CD4+ T cells, fewer expanded clones and increased TCR diversity, a pattern suggesting age selection. Total diversity estimates from one million sequenced T cells were considered lower bounds and underestimates. There was a strong correlation between observed TCR beta diversity and the percentage of naive T cells measured by flow cytometry. As age increased, observed TCR beta diversity per million T cells dropped in a roughly linear way, and a significant reduction was already evident by age 40. Bulk unsorted PBMC profiling prevented conclusive comparison of naive and antigen-experienced compartments. Because the CMV infection status of the donors was unknown, age-related changes in expanded clonotypes may potentially have been confounded.

The library came from 5' RACE. Sequencer: Illumina HiSeq 2500. A second 7 to 11 cycle PCR used a sample-barcoded 5' primer and a J-beta primer mix. Each TCR beta cDNA molecule received a unique molecular identifier from a template-switch 5' adaptor carrying 12 random nucleotides. Each sample yielded at least 3 million CDR3-containing paired-end reads. All of the RNA was converted into first-strand cDNA using the Mint cDNA synthesis kit, with a TRBC-specific oligonucleotide serving as the primer. After uracil-DNA glycosylase treatment, a first 18-cycle PCR used universal primers M1SS and BC2_uni_R on all cDNA. The source study handled its data this way. For normalization, 1 million high-quality reads, each with a distinct molecular identifier, were randomly selected from each sample. Instead of being binned into consensus sequences, reads with shared molecular identifiers were discarded. MiTCR, run with a Q25 quality threshold and the strictest error-elimination algorithm, handled CDR3 identification, clonotype clustering and error correction. A nonparametric unseen species model using Euler transformation provided a lower-bound estimate of total TCR beta diversity. Clones were called with MiXCR by TCRdb after fastp trimmed the public reads at Q25, and only in-frame beta chains were retained. Identical CDR3 proteins give one entry, which carries the most common genes and DNA. TCRdb's processing, not the study's, gives the V and J calls here. Present in this sample are hundreds of thousands of distinct CDR3 sequences, about 30% of which were seen just once. The top ten hold 15% to 19% of the sample.

V and J are truncated by 3 bases and 9 bases respectively, leaving an intervening sequence of 16 bases. Taken from the germline V gene, the CDR1 and CDR2 loops are SGDLS and YYNGEE. Its CDR3 holds 14 amino acids, cysteine through phenylalanine. Only the CDR3 DNA stays, 42 bases, in frame from base 1. The donors were roughly 39 Caucasian individuals from Russia, aged 6 to 90 years, who were systemically healthy. Each donor gave 8 to 10 milliliters of peripheral blood, drawn into EDTA-treated Vacutainer tubes. PBMCs were isolated by Ficoll-Paque density-gradient centrifugation, with at least 6 million obtained per sample. Total RNA, at least 6 micrograms per sample, was extracted from PBMCs with Trizol reagent. Naive CD45RAhigh/CD27high T cell percentages were measured by flow cytometry on a PBMC aliquot from every donor. This clonotype was found many times. Its antigen is still unknown. Qualities for individual bases were not recorded, and no much larger clone is one base off.

The chain employs TRBV9 and TRBJ2-1; the D gene is possibly TRBD2, with 6 bases matching. Sample: blood. The TCR was taken from an elderly woman in good health. For the CDR3, the sequence is CASSGAGPYGEQFF. The DNA sequence is given as TGTGCCAGCAGCGGGGCGGGGCCCTACGGTGAGCAGTTCTTC. The variable domain in full, with residues beyond the CDR3 obtained from the reference TRBV9 and TRBJ2-1 genes, is DSGVTQTPKHLITATGQRVTLRCSPRSGDLSVYWYQQSLDQGLQFLIQYYNGEERAKGNILERFSAQQFPDLHSELNLSSLELGDSALYFCASSGAGPYGEQFFGPGTRLTVL.